This T cell receptor beta chain comes out of a study of T-cell memory formation after mild COVID-19. Whole-study context: The TCR clusters were mostly specific to one donor. Notes on the study in general: There was no confirmation that second-wave clones peaking on day 37 were SARS-CoV-2 specific. Among clones contracting day 15 to 85, CD4/CD8 was balanced, whereas later expanders leaned CD4+.

Germline V lookup: CDR1 SGHRS, CDR2 YFSETQ. This CDR3 comprises 15 residues. Germline trimming cut 1 base from V and 4 bases from J; bases unmatched to any gene: 3. Employing constant-segment primers, 5'RACE generated TCR alpha and TCR beta cDNA libraries bearing sample barcodes and UMIs. TCRdb re-analysed the 5' RACE reads in MiXCR, keeping a single row per CDR3 protein. Of a few hundred thousand distinct CDR3 sequences in the sample, 25% to 30% are singletons; the top ten hold approximately 15%. Only a few counts were recorded for this clonotype. Antigen unknown. The sequenced material came from PBMCs or a T cell subset sorted from them (not recorded which). The V gene is TRBV5-1, the J gene TRBJ2-3; 10 positions agree with TRBD2. The source is an adult woman who had mild COVID-19 (a few samples of this study predate the infection). Cell type and time point are not known. This CDR3 is CASSLTSGVADTQYF. CDR3 DNA sequence: TGCGCCAGCAGCTTGACTAGCGGGGTCGCAGATACGCAGTATTTT. Full variable domain (missing parts from reference TRBV5-1 and TRBJ2-3): KAGVTQTPRYLIKTRGQQVTLSCSPISGHRSVSWYQQTPGQGLQFLFEYFSETQRNKGNFPGRFSGRQFSNSRSEMNVSTLELGDSALYLCASSLTSGVADTQYFGPGTRLTVL.